The clone carrying this T cell receptor beta chain was seen more than once but under ten times. Assay used: immunoSEQ multiplex PCR; TCRdb lists only in-frame clones, some missing. The table records 45,000 to 50,000 clones, 88% of them present only once. The source of the sample is a study of blood T cell repertoires in COVID-19. CDR1 is SEHNR and CDR2 is FQNEAQ in the germline V gene (reference sequence). The V and J ends lost 6 bases and 2 bases, in that order; junction bases with no gene match: 7. CDR3 length: 14 residues. The clonotype originates from a middle-aged man with active COVID-19. The rearrangement joins TRBV7-9 to TRBJ2-7; 7 bases are shared with TRBD1. The specimen sequenced was peripheral blood. CDR3 amino acids: CASSSGQAAYEQYF. As DNA, the CDR3 is TGTGCCAGCAGTTCCGGACAGGCCGCCTACGAGCAGTACTTC.